A selection of T cell receptor beta chains follows, all from one sample in a study of blood T cell repertoires in COVID-19. Data came from immunoSEQ multiplex PCR; TCRdb stores just in-frame clones and leaves some out. The table shows more than 250,000 clones, with about nine tenths occurring only once. Specimen: PBMCs or T cells enriched from blood (not recorded which). These receptors came from a woman between 18 and 29 years old who had recovered from COVID-19. Both conserved end residues are part of each CDR3. D genes are given only for firm matches. Rows give clone size only sometimes, using once, few, many, or a class for an expanded clone.

NA | TRBJ1-2 | NA | TRBV28 | CASSFGGYGYTF | TGTGCCAGCAGTTTTGGAGGGTATGGCTACACCTTC
NA | TRBJ1-4 | TRBD1 | TRBV6-5 | CASRKGAWTNEKLFF | TGTGCCAGCAGAAAGGGGGCGTGGACTAATGAAAAACTGTTTTTT
once | TRBJ2-1 | TRBD2 | TRBV9 | CASSPWTSGTNEQFF | TGTGCCAGCAGCCCATGGACTAGCGGGACCAATGAGCAGTTCTTC
NA | TRBJ2-7 | TRBD1 | TRBV4-1 | CASSRVGGQALPEQYF | TGCGCCAGCAGCCGGGTCGGGGGACAGGCGCTACCCGAGCAGTACTTC
NA | TRBJ2-2 | TRBD1 | TRBV7-3 | CASSLTGQGTGELFF | TGTGCCAGCAGCTTAACCGGACAGGGCACCGGGGAGCTGTTTTTT
NA | TRBJ1-6 | TRBD1 | TRBV7-3 | CASSPGGWNSPLHF | TGTGCCAGCAGCCCAGGGGGCTGGAATTCACCCCTCCACTTT
NA | TRBJ2-3 | TRBD2 | TRBV9 | CASSFSGGPDTQYF | TGTGCCAGCAGCTTTTCGGGGGGGCCAGATACGCAGTATTTT
NA | TRBJ2-1 | NA | TRBV7-8 | CASSLDLFGISYNEQFF | TGTGCCAGCAGCTTAGATCTCTTCGGGATTTCCTACAATGAGCAGTTCTTC
NA | TRBJ1-2 | TRBD1 | TRBV3-1/TRBV3-2 | CASSPHGQDYGYTF | TGTGCCAGCAGTCCCCACGGACAGGACTATGGCTACACCTTC
NA | TRBJ1-5 | TRBD1 | TRBV2 | CASSKGTGDGQPQHF | TGTGCCAGCAGTAAAGGGACAGGGGATGGTCAGCCCCAGCATTTT
NA | TRBJ1-3 | NA | TRBV2 | CASQMESGNTIYF | TGTGCCAGTCAGATGGAGTCTGGAAACACCATATATTTT
few | TRBJ1-1 | TRBD1 | TRBV7-9 | CASSADRGSEAFF | TGTGCCAGCAGCGCGGACAGGGGTTCTGAAGCTTTCTTT
NA | TRBJ2-3 | NA | TRBV30 | CAWSTGLQSDTQYF | TGTGCCTGGAGTACAGGGCTTCAGTCAGATACGCAGTATTTT
NA | TRBJ2-1 | TRBD1 | TRBV7-2 | CASSLARGRVSEQFF | TGTGCCAGCAGCTTAGCTAGGGGGCGCGTATCTGAGCAGTTCTTC
NA | TRBJ1-3 | NA | TRBV4-1 | CASSQAHDFGNTIYF | TGCGCCAGCAGCCAGGCACACGACTTTGGAAACACCATATATTTT
NA | TRBJ2-2 | NA | TRBV5-1 | CASSGLNGQRTGELFF | TGCGCCAGCAGCGGCCTAAACGGACAGCGGACCGGGGAGCTGTTTTTT
NA | TRBJ2-7 | NA | TRBV19 | CASREVHGESEQYF | TGTGCCAGTAGGGAGGTTCACGGGGAGAGCGAGCAGTACTTC
NA | TRBJ1-4 | TRBD1 | TRBV6-5 | CASSYSGTGHEKLFF | TGTGCCAGCAGTTACTCCGGGACAGGGCATGAAAAACTGTTTTTT
NA | TRBJ1-1 | NA | TRBV7-9 | CASSLGAGAYTEAFF | TGTGCCAGCAGCTTGGGCGCAGGGGCTTACACTGAAGCTTTCTTT
NA | TRBJ1-2 | NA | TRBV5-4 | CASSPDSYYGYTF | TGTGCCAGCAGCCCGGACAGCTACTATGGCTACACCTTC
NA | TRBJ2-6 | NA | TRBV24-1 | CATRDSSGANVLTF | TGTGCCACCAGAGACAGCTCTGGGGCCAACGTCCTGACTTTC
NA | TRBJ2-2 | NA | TRBV19 | CASKSQGNTGELFF | TGTGCCAGTAAGTCGCAGGGGAACACCGGGGAGCTGTTTTTT
NA | TRBJ1-4 | TRBD1 | TRBV2 | CASSGGRGQKLFF | TGTGCCAGCAGTGGGGGCAGGGGGCAGAAACTGTTTTTT